The clone carrying this T cell receptor beta chain came up a few times. The target antigen is unknown. Trimming took 3 bases from V and 5 from J, leaving 8 bases between them. Germline values: CDR1 SGHTA, CDR2 FQGNSA. The CDR3 is 14 residues long. Cells sorted by CD45RO/CCR7/CD25/CD127/CD95/CD27 comprised CD4+ naive, central memory, regulatory and stem cell-like memory cells. cDNA synthesis used the whole RNA isolate, giving expressed TCRB sequences. The protocol was immunoSEQ multiplex PCR, while the TCRdb copy is restricted to in-frame clones and leaves out a portion. The profile covers about 650,000 clones, with roughly 12% appearing a single time and more than 0.095% taken by the ten largest. This specimen belongs to a study of beta chain features in type 1 diabetes. Study overall: All samples together contributed more than 90,000,000 sorted cells for examination. Findings of the study overall: At VDJ recombination sites, type 1 diabetes patients had fewer insertions and more deleted nucleotides. A moderate, significant TCRB CDR3 shortening appeared in type 1 diabetes across four CD4+ subsets.

The gene calls are TRBV7-2 and TRBJ1-6; no firm D call. Material: naive CD4+ T cells from blood. This clonotype was obtained from a man aged 30 to 39 with type 1 diabetes. For the CDR3, the DNA is TGTGCCAGCAGCTTTGTCGGGAATAATTCACCCCTCCACTTT. Translation: CASSFVGNNSPLHF.